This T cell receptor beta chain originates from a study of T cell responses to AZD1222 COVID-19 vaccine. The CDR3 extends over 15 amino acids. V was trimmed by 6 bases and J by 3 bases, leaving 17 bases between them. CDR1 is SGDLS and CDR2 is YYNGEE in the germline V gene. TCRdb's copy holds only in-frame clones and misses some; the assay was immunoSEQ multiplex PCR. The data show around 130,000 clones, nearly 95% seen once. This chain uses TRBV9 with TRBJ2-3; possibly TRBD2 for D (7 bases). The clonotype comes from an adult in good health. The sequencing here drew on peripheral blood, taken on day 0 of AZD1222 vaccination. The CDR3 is CASNVGGGGTDTQYF. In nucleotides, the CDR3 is TGTGCCAGCAACGTTGGGGGGGGCGGGACAGATACGCAGTATTTT.